A selection of T cell receptor beta chains follows, all from one sample in a study of human T cells and chemical hapten exposure. TCRdb called the RACE reads again in MiXCR, with one record for every CDR3 protein. Here the sample spans about 45,000 distinct CDR3 sequences, roughly 4.5% being singletons. The sample consisted of whole blood. The receptors come from a female donor in good health. Some clones in this sample may be carry-over from other donors' samples. The CDR3 runs from the conserved cysteine through the conserved F or W. A D gene is named only where the DNA matches it firmly. Not every row has a clone size; where given, it reads once, few, many or a size class.

d_call: -; j_call: TRBJ1-2; clone_size: -; v_call: TRBV11-2; cdr3_aa: CASSPFSWDYGDTF; cdr3_nt: TGTGCCAGCAGCCCGTTTTCGTGGGACTATGGCGACACCTTC
d_call: TRBD2; j_call: TRBJ2-1; clone_size: -; v_call: TRBV5-1; cdr3_aa: CASSPGLAGLIDEQFF; cdr3_nt: TGCGCCAGCAGCCCCGGTCTAGCGGGGTTGATCGATGAGCAGTTCTTC
d_call: TRBD1; j_call: TRBJ2-5; clone_size: many; v_call: TRBV27; cdr3_aa: CASRTGGETQYF; cdr3_nt: TGTGCCAGCAGGACAGGGGGGGAGACCCAGTACTTC
d_call: TRBD1; j_call: TRBJ2-7; clone_size: many; v_call: TRBV13; cdr3_aa: CASSLGGTAFNKRNYEQYF; cdr3_nt: TGTGCCAGCAGCTTAGGGGGGACAGCCTTTAACAAACGAAACTACGAGCAGTACTTC
d_call: -; j_call: TRBJ2-1; clone_size: many; v_call: TRBV12-3/TRBV12-4; cdr3_aa: CASSFELASYNEQFF; cdr3_nt: TGTGCCAGCAGTTTTGAACTAGCATCCTACAATGAGCAGTTCTTC
d_call: -; j_call: TRBJ2-7; clone_size: many; v_call: TRBV28; cdr3_aa: CASSIPLTPEGSYEQYF; cdr3_nt: TGTGCCAGCAGTATCCCTCTTACACCCGAGGGCTCCTACGAGCAGTACTTC
d_call: -; j_call: TRBJ1-2; clone_size: many; v_call: TRBV7-2; cdr3_aa: CASAVRGGYGYTF; cdr3_nt: TGTGCCAGCGCCGTCAGGGGAGGCTATGGCTACACCTTC
d_call: -; j_call: TRBJ2-3; clone_size: many; v_call: TRBV21-1; cdr3_aa: CASSRGTGGPQDTQYF; cdr3_nt: TGTGCCAGCAGCAGGGGGACAGGGGGCCCTCAAGATACGCAGTATTTT
d_call: -; j_call: TRBJ1-2; clone_size: many; v_call: TRBV14; cdr3_aa: CASSRAAGVGGYTF; cdr3_nt: TGTGCCAGCAGCCGTGCCGCCGGTGTGGGAGGCTACACCTTC
d_call: TRBD1; j_call: TRBJ2-5; clone_size: many; v_call: TRBV5-6; cdr3_aa: CASSLQGAKETQYF; cdr3_nt: TGTGCCAGCAGCTTGCAGGGGGCGAAAGAGACCCAGTACTTC
d_call: -; j_call: TRBJ2-7; clone_size: many; v_call: TRBV28; cdr3_aa: CASSLGRPYEQYF; cdr3_nt: TGTGCCAGCAGTTTGGGTCGGCCCTACGAGCAGTACTTC
d_call: TRBD1; j_call: TRBJ1-1; clone_size: few; v_call: TRBV6-6; cdr3_aa: CASTHGTGAGSTEAFF; cdr3_nt: TGTGCCAGCACCCACGGGACAGGGGCGGGGAGCACTGAAGCTTTCTTT
d_call: -; j_call: TRBJ2-2; clone_size: many; v_call: TRBV19; cdr3_aa: CASSITDPGELFF; cdr3_nt: TGTGCCAGTAGTATTACGGACCCCGGGGAGCTGTTTTTT
d_call: TRBD2; j_call: TRBJ2-1; clone_size: many; v_call: TRBV10-1; cdr3_aa: CASVGLADTLSYNEQFF; cdr3_nt: TGCGCCAGCGTAGGACTAGCTGATACACTCTCCTACAATGAGCAGTTCTTC
d_call: -; j_call: TRBJ1-1; clone_size: many; v_call: TRBV2; cdr3_aa: CASKKGSGTEAFF; cdr3_nt: TGTGCCAGCAAGAAGGGTTCGGGAACTGAAGCTTTCTTT
d_call: TRBD1; j_call: TRBJ2-6; clone_size: many; v_call: TRBV4-3; cdr3_aa: CASSPGTANSGANVLTF; cdr3_nt: TGCGCCAGCAGCCCCGGGACAGCCAACTCTGGGGCCAACGTCCTGACTTTC
d_call: -; j_call: TRBJ1-1; clone_size: many; v_call: TRBV12-3/TRBV12-4; cdr3_aa: CASSTGGTEAFF; cdr3_nt: TGTGCCAGCAGTACCGGGGGCACTGAAGCTTTCTTT
d_call: TRBD1; j_call: TRBJ2-6; clone_size: many; v_call: TRBV4-2; cdr3_aa: CASSQKPDRDRVSSGANVLTF; cdr3_nt: TGTGCCAGCAGCCAAAAGCCGGACCGGGACAGGGTGTCTTCTGGGGCCAACGTCCTGACTTTC
d_call: -; j_call: TRBJ1-5; clone_size: many; v_call: TRBV20-1; cdr3_aa: CSARAANSNQPQHF; cdr3_nt: TGCAGTGCTAGAGCGGCGAATAGCAATCAGCCCCAGCATTTT
d_call: -; j_call: TRBJ1-5; clone_size: many; v_call: TRBV5-6; cdr3_aa: CASSLGPTTNQPQHF; cdr3_nt: TGTGCCAGCAGCTTGGGACCGACTACCAATCAGCCCCAGCATTTT
d_call: TRBD2; j_call: TRBJ2-1; clone_size: many; v_call: TRBV7-2; cdr3_aa: CASSLSLAGGREGQFF; cdr3_nt: TGTGCCAGCAGCTTATCACTAGCGGGGGGCCGCGAGGGGCAGTTCTTC
d_call: -; j_call: TRBJ2-7; clone_size: many; v_call: TRBV12-3/TRBV12-4; cdr3_aa: CASSGGRGSSYEQYF; cdr3_nt: TGTGCCAGCAGTGGAGGTCGGGGAAGCTCCTACGAGCAGTACTTC
d_call: -; j_call: TRBJ2-7; clone_size: many; v_call: TRBV5-1; cdr3_aa: CASSLTTQGRGSYEQYF; cdr3_nt: TGCGCCAGCAGCTTGACGACCCAAGGACGGGGCTCCTACGAGCAGTACTTC
d_call: -; j_call: TRBJ1-2; clone_size: many; v_call: TRBV27; cdr3_aa: CASSLRGHQNGYTF; cdr3_nt: TGTGCCAGCAGTTTACGGGGACATCAGAATGGCTACACCTTC
d_call: -; j_call: TRBJ1-2; clone_size: many; v_call: TRBV5-6; cdr3_aa: CASSFSYREANYGYTF; cdr3_nt: TGTGCCAGCAGCTTCTCTTACAGGGAAGCTAACTATGGCTACACCTTC
d_call: -; j_call: TRBJ2-7; clone_size: few; v_call: TRBV4-3; cdr3_aa: CASSQEGGGEQYF; cdr3_nt: TGCGCCAGCAGCCAAGAGGGTGGGGGCGAGCAGTACTTC
d_call: -; j_call: TRBJ1-5; clone_size: many; v_call: TRBV27; cdr3_aa: CASSLLAPAGDQPQHF; cdr3_nt: TGTGCCAGCAGTTTATTGGCCCCAGCGGGCGATCAGCCCCAGCATTTT
d_call: -; j_call: TRBJ2-7; clone_size: many; v_call: TRBV5-1; cdr3_aa: CASSPRGFSSYEQYF; cdr3_nt: TGCGCCAGCAGCCCTCGGGGGTTCAGCTCCTACGAGCAGTACTTC
d_call: TRBD2; j_call: TRBJ2-5; clone_size: many; v_call: TRBV25-1; cdr3_aa: CASSESTSGGFETQYF; cdr3_nt: TGTGCCAGCAGTGAATCCACTAGCGGGGGATTTGAGACCCAGTACTTC
d_call: -; j_call: TRBJ1-6; clone_size: few; v_call: TRBV20-1; cdr3_aa: CSAARSYNSPLHF; cdr3_nt: TGCAGTGCTGCGCGCTCCTATAATTCACCCCTCCACTTT
d_call: -; j_call: TRBJ1-1; clone_size: many; v_call: TRBV30; cdr3_aa: CAWSVSTEAFF; cdr3_nt: TGTGCCTGGAGTGTCTCTACTGAAGCTTTCTTT
d_call: -; j_call: TRBJ1-2; clone_size: many; v_call: TRBV5-1; cdr3_aa: CASGEDNYGYTF; cdr3_nt: TGCGCCAGCGGGGAAGATAACTATGGCTACACCTTC
d_call: -; j_call: TRBJ1-6; clone_size: few; v_call: TRBV20-1; cdr3_aa: CSARGSGSVSPLNF; cdr3_nt: TGCAGTGCTAGAGGATCAGGGTCGGTTTCACCCCTCAACTTT
d_call: -; j_call: TRBJ1-1; clone_size: many; v_call: TRBV5-5; cdr3_aa: CASTRQPNTEAFF; cdr3_nt: TGTGCCAGCACCAGACAGCCCAACACTGAAGCTTTCTTT
d_call: -; j_call: TRBJ2-7; clone_size: few; v_call: TRBV5-6; cdr3_aa: CASSLGQLGNEQYF; cdr3_nt: TGTGCCAGCAGCTTGGGTCAACTGGGAAACGAGCAGTACTTC
d_call: -; j_call: TRBJ2-3; clone_size: many; v_call: TRBV28; cdr3_aa: CASTVSASVDTQYF; cdr3_nt: TGTGCCAGCACTGTCTCTGCTAGCGTAGATACGCAGTATTTT
d_call: TRBD2; j_call: TRBJ2-1; clone_size: -; v_call: TRBV27; cdr3_aa: CASSLSAGGPNEQFF; cdr3_nt: TGTGCCAGCAGTCTAAGTGCGGGGGGCCCGAATGAGCAGTTCTTC
d_call: -; j_call: TRBJ2-5; clone_size: many; v_call: TRBV2; cdr3_aa: CASSVLLTQETQYF; cdr3_nt: TGTGCCAGCAGTGTTTTGTTAACTCAAGAGACCCAGTACTTC
d_call: -; j_call: TRBJ2-7; clone_size: many; v_call: TRBV29-1; cdr3_aa: CSVEEWETRGAEQYF; cdr3_nt: TGCAGCGTTGAAGAGTGGGAGACTCGGGGGGCCGAGCAGTACTTC
d_call: TRBD1; j_call: TRBJ2-3; clone_size: many; v_call: TRBV7-9; cdr3_aa: CASSLVIRGTGSTDTQYF; cdr3_nt: TGTGCCAGCAGCTTAGTGATTCGCGGGACAGGTTCCACAGATACGCAGTATTTT
d_call: -; j_call: TRBJ2-3; clone_size: many; v_call: TRBV7-6; cdr3_aa: CASSFSSTDTQYF; cdr3_nt: TGTGCCAGCAGCTTTTCCTCCACAGATACGCAGTATTTT
d_call: -; j_call: TRBJ1-6; clone_size: -; v_call: TRBV7-6; cdr3_aa: CASSLAAGVNSPLHF; cdr3_nt: TGTGCCAGCAGCTTAGCAGCAGGGGTAAATTCACCCCTCCACTTT
d_call: TRBD1; j_call: TRBJ1-5; clone_size: many; v_call: TRBV19; cdr3_aa: CASSTRQGTQPQHF; cdr3_nt: TGTGCCAGTAGTACCAGACAGGGCACTCAGCCCCAGCATTTT
d_call: -; j_call: TRBJ2-5; clone_size: many; v_call: TRBV7-2; cdr3_aa: CASSPGGRGAQYF; cdr3_nt: TGTGCCAGCAGCCCAGGGGGGCGGGGGGCACAGTACTTC
d_call: -; j_call: TRBJ1-5; clone_size: many; v_call: TRBV11-2; cdr3_aa: CASSLLPGNYQPQHF; cdr3_nt: TGTGCCAGCAGCTTACTCCCAGGGAACTATCAGCCCCAGCATTTT